The following is a TCR beta chain sequence with its context. Its antigen remains unidentified. The entry originates in a study of T cells in Graves' hyperthyroidism and ophthalmopathy. Study context: The authors collected peripheral blood at initial diagnosis, before any treatment. Broader study findings: Ophthalmopathy onset followed model prediction by a median around 6.9 months. Blood held most thyroid clonotypes expanded above 0.001 frequency.

Subjects with ophthalmopathy showed a Clinical Activity Score no lower than 3, a NOSPECS grade no lower than 4, and a duration shorter than 3 months. There were TCR beta CDR3 regions amplified from RNA transcripts. First-round RT-PCR with HTBI primers amplified the TCR CDR3 region. TCRdb reanalysed the multiplex PCR reads using MiXCR and keeps one entry per CDR3 protein. This sample yields hundreds of thousands of distinct CDR3 sequences, of which about 24% are seen a single time; over 9% belongs to the top ten. This CDR3 has 14 residues. V lost 2 bases and J lost 3, with 10 bases in between. Germline V gene sequence: CDR1 LGHNT, CDR2 FRNRAP.

The sequence was obtained from a woman aged 30 to 39 with Graves' ophthalmopathy. The chain is built from TRBV12-5 and TRBJ1-2; D unclear. The sequencing sample was made of blood. Here the CDR3 reads CASGLTVSHYGYTF. The CDR3 DNA reads as TGTGCTAGTGGTTTGACAGTATCCCACTATGGCTACACCTTC. Looking up the rest from reference TRBV12-5 and TRBJ1-2 gives the full variable domain: DARVTQTPRHKVTEMGQEVTMRCQPILGHNTVFWYRQTMMQGLELLAYFRNRAPLDDSGMPKDRFSAEMPDATLATLKIQPSEPRDSAVYFCASGLTVSHYGYTFGSGTRLTVV.